The entry below describes one T cell receptor (beta chain). Antigen: not known. The record originates from a study of T cells in localized non-small cell lung cancer. Study conclusions and caveats: Heterogeneity within the tumor remains possible, as just one region underwent sequencing. Adjacent lung tissue had a median 57 of the top 100 clones found in the tumor. Uninvolved neighboring lung showed the greatest T cell clonality, exceeding tumor.

The table came from immunoSEQ multiplex PCR; TCRdb's copy has only in-frame clones and leaves some out. The data contain tens of thousands of clones, about 87% of them singletons. The CDR3 extends over 18 amino acids. The germline V gene has CDR1 PRHDT and CDR2 FYEKMQ (reference sequence). V shed 4 bases and J shed 0 bases, with 19 bases lying between them. The chain is built from TRBV13 and TRBJ2-1; D ambiguous. The specimen was peripheral blood, collected before any cancer treatment. This sequence originates from a man aged 35 to 69 with stage I squamous cell lung carcinoma. The CDR3 loop reads CASSSLTHRSSSYNEQFF. The CDR3 DNA sequence: TGTGCCAGCAGCTCCCTAACGCATAGGTCAAGCTCCTACAATGAGCAGTTCTTC.